This entry lists 11 T cell receptor beta chains sequenced from one sample in a study of monozygotic twins with inflammatory bowel disease. TCRdb re-analyzed the 5' RACE reads; it lists each CDR3 protein once, without DNA. Its clone listing holds more than 300,000 distinct CDR3 sequences. The sequenced material came from blood. The receptors come from a human donor with ulcerative colitis or Crohn's disease, or a healthy co-twin of an affected twin (not recorded which).

The chain carries TRBV19 and TRBJ1-3. The germline CDR1 and CDR2 sequences are LNHDA and SQIVND (reference sequence). The CDR3 runs 14 residues. The CDR3 spells CASTAMSSGNTIYF.

The CDR3 reads CASSLGGRMVYEQYF. The chain couples TRBV27 to TRBJ2-7; the D call from TCRdb, TRBD1, cannot be confirmed without DNA. Germline V gene data show CDR1 as MNHEY and CDR2 as SMNVEV (reference sequence). CDR3 length: 15 amino acids.

The chain uses TRBV6-5 and TRBJ1-1. Germline V lookup: CDR1 MNHEY, CDR2 SVGAGI. The CDR3 loop spans 15 amino acids. CDR3 amino acids: CASSYSSVKNTEAFF.

The chain recombines TRBV11-2 with TRBJ2-1; TCRdb outputs TRBD2, but without DNA this stays unchecked. Germline assignment: CDR1 SGHAT and CDR2 FQNNGV. This CDR3 is 14 amino acids long. This chain's CDR3 is CASSSLKDGKEQFF.

The genes are TRBV5-1 and TRBJ2-5; as DNA is missing, the TRBD1 call by TCRdb cannot be tested. Germline values: CDR1 SGHRS, CDR2 YFSETQ. This CDR3 has 14 amino acids. This CDR3 is CASSLDRGLETQYF.

V usage is TRBV5-6 and J usage is TRBJ2-4; TCRdb reports TRBD1, a call that lacks DNA to check it against. In germline, CDR1 is SGHDT, CDR2 YYEEEE. The CDR3 sequence is 11 residues long. This CDR3 is CASSLGGIQYF.

The J gene is TRBJ2-5, the V gene TRBV28; TCRdb's D call of TRBD1 is untestable without DNA. In germline, CDR1 is MDHEN, CDR2 SYDVKM. The CDR3 length is 15 residues. The CDR3 region is CASSLEPGGAKTQYF.

V gene TRBV7-2 combines with J gene TRBJ1-2; TCRdb designates TRBD1, a call that cannot be tested without DNA. The CDR3 totals 13 residues. The V gene's germline CDR1 is SGHTA and CDR2 FQGNSA. This CDR3 reads CASSLVGLGDYTF.

V gene TRBV12-3 or TRBV12-4 combines with J gene TRBJ2-7; the TCRdb D gene call, TRBD1, has no DNA to confirm it. The CDR3 runs 14 residues. CDR3 in amino acids: CASRDATGFYEQYF.

This chain links TRBV12-3 or TRBV12-4 with TRBJ2-5; TCRdb's D call, TRBD1, is unchecked because there is no DNA. The CDR3 is made up of 13 amino acids. CDR3 loop: CASGGTDQETQYF.

This sequence joins TRBV9 and TRBJ2-7; TCRdb proposes TRBD1, but this gene call is untestable without DNA. The CDR3 length is 15 residues. The germline V gene has CDR1 SGDLS and CDR2 YYNGEE. The CDR3 sequence is CASSARVGTGDEQYF.